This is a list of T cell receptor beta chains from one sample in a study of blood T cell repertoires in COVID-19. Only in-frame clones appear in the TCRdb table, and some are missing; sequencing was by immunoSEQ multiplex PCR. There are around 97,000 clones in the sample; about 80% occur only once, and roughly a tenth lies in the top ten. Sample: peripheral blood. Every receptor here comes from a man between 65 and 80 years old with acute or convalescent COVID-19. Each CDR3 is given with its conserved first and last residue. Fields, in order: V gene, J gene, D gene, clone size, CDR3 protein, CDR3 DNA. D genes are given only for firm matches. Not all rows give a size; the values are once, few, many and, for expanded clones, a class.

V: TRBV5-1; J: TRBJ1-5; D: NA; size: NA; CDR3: CASSLGGFNQPQHF; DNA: TGCGCCAGCAGTCTGGGGGGATTCAATCAGCCCCAGCATTTT
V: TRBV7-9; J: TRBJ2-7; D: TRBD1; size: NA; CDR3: CASIGTGTGIYEQYF; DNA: TGTGCCAGCATCGGAACCGGGACAGGGATCTACGAGCAGTACTTC
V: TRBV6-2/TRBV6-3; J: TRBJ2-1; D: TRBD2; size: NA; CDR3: CASSYSTSGRRIYYNEQFF; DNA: TGTGCCAGCAGTTACTCTACTAGCGGGAGAAGGATCTACTACAATGAGCAGTTCTTC
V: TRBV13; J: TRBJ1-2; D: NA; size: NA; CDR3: CASSLLGSPRDGYTF; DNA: TGTGCCAGCAGCTTATTAGGTTCCCCGAGGGATGGCTACACCTTC
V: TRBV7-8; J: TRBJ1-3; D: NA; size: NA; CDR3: CASSLGSAGNTIYF; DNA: TGTGCCAGCAGCTTAGGTTCCGCTGGAAACACCATATATTTT
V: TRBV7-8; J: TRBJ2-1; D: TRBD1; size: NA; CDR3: CASSLTFDRGQFF; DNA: TGTGCCAGCAGCTTAACCTTTGACAGGGGGCAGTTCTTC
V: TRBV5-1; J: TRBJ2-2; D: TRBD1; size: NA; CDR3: CASSPMTGGGNTGELFF; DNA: TGCGCCAGCAGCCCCATGACAGGGGGTGGAAACACCGGGGAGCTGTTTTTT
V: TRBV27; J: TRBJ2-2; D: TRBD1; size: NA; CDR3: CASSLKLGQGAPGELFF; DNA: TGTGCCAGCAGTTTAAAGTTAGGACAGGGGGCTCCCGGGGAGCTGTTTTTT
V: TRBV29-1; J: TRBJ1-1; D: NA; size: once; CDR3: CSVWTLSMNTEAFF; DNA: TGCAGCGTTTGGACACTTTCGATGAACACTGAAGCTTTCTTT
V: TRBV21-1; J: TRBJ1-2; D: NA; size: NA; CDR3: CASSKAGTRQHSNYGYTF; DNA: TGTGCCAGCAGCAAAGCCGGGACAAGGCAACATTCTAACTATGGCTACACCTTC
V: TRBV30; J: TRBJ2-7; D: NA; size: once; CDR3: CAWSRDQGLLQYF; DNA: TGTGCCTGGAGTCGAGACCAGGGTCTTCTTCAGTACTTC
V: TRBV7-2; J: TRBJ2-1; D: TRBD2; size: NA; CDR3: CASSPAGWREAQFF; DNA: TGTGCCAGCAGCCCCGCTGGGTGGCGGGAGGCGCAGTTCTTC
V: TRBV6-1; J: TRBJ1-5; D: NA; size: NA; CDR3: CASSELSSNQPQHF; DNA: TGTGCCAGCAGTGAACTAAGTAGCAATCAGCCCCAGCATTTT
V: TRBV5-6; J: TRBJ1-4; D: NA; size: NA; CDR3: CASSPRWLGEEKLFF; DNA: TGTGCCAGCAGCCCGCGTTGGCTCGGAGAAGAAAAACTGTTTTTT
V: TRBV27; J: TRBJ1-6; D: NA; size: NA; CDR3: CASRAGDSPLHF; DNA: TGTGCCAGCAGGGCTGGTGATTCACCCCTCCACTTT
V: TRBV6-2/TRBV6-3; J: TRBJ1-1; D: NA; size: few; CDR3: CASSHRSHTEAFF; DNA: TGTGCCAGCAGTCACAGGTCGCACACTGAAGCTTTCTTT
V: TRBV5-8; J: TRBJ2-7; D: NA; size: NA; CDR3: CASSLRQRRYEQYF; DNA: TGTGCCAGCAGCTTGCGACAGAGACGCTACGAGCAGTACTTC
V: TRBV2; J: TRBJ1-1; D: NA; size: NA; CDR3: CASTPRAQEPLTEAFF; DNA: TGTGCCAGCACGCCCAGGGCACAGGAACCCCTAACTGAAGCTTTCTTT
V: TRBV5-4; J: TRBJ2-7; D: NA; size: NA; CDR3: CASYPTGRPYEQYF; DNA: TGTGCCAGCTACCCGACAGGCCGACCCTACGAGCAGTACTTC
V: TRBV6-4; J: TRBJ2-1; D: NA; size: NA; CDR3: CASSTTSSTYNEQFF; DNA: TGTGCCAGCTCTACCACTAGCAGCACCTACAATGAGCAGTTCTTC
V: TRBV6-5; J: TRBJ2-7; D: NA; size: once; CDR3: CASTSTAHYEQYF; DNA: TGTGCCAGCACCTCGACAGCGCACTACGAGCAGTACTTC
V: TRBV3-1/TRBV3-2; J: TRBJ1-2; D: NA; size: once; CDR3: CASSQGGLTNYGYTF; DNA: TGTGCCAGCAGCCAAGGAGGTCTGACCAACTATGGCTACACCTTC
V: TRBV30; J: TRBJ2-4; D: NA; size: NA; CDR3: CAWRKVTGSLAKNIQYF; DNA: TGTGCCTGGAGAAAGGTAACAGGGAGCCTAGCCAAAAACATTCAGTACTTC
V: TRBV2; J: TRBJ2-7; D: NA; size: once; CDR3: CASRGGYEQYF; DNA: TGTGCCAGCAGAGGGGGATACGAGCAGTACTTC
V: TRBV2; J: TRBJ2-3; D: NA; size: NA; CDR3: CASVYGGVTDTQYF; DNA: TGTGCCAGCGTGTACGGAGGGGTCACAGATACGCAGTATTTT
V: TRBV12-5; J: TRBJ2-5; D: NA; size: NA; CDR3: CASGFDRSQETQYF; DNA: TGTGCTAGTGGCTTCGACAGGAGCCAAGAGACCCAGTACTTC
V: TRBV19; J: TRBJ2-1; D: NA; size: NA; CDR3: CASSNPSGSEQFF; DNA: TGTGCCAGTAGTAATCCGTCGGGGAGTGAGCAGTTCTTC
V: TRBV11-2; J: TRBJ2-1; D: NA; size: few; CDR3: CASSLGGRSYNEQFF; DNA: TGTGCCAGCAGCTTGGGGGGAAGGTCCTACAATGAGCAGTTCTTC
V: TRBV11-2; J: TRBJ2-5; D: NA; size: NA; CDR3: CASSLAGEGETQYF; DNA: TGTGCCAGCAGCTTAGCGGGAGAAGGAGAGACCCAGTACTTC
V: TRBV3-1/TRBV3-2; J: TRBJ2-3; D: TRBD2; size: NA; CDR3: CASSQDLAADTQYF; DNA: TGTGCCAGCAGCCAAGATCTAGCGGCAGATACGCAGTATTTT
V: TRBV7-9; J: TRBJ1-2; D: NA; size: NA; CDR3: CASSASNNNYGYTF; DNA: TGTGCCAGCAGCGCCTCAAACAATAACTATGGCTACACCTTC
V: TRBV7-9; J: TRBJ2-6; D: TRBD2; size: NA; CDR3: CASSPRLAGHSGANVLTF; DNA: TGTGCCAGCAGCCCACGACTAGCGGGGCACTCTGGGGCCAACGTCCTGACTTTC
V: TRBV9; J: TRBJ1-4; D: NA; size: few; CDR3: CASSEGATGGLPTNEKLFF; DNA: TGTGCCAGCAGCGAAGGGGCGACGGGGGGGCTCCCAACTAATGAAAAACTGTTTTTT
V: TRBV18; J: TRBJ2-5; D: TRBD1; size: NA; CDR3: CASSPLRGLGETQYF; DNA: TGTGCCAGCTCACCACTAAGGGGGCTGGGGGAGACCCAGTACTTC
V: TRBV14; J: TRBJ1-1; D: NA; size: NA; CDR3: CASSQDLRTEAFF; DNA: TGTGCCAGCAGCCAAGATTTACGGACTGAAGCTTTCTTT
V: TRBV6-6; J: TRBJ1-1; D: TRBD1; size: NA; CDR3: CASRPNAGTGAEAFF; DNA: TGTGCCAGCAGACCAAACGCCGGGACAGGGGCTGAAGCTTTCTTT
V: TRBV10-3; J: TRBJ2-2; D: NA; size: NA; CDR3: CAISEILTNTGELFF; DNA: TGTGCCATCAGCGAGATACTAACGAACACCGGGGAGCTGTTTTTT
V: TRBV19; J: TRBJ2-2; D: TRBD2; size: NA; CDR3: CASSFPTSGGPWGELFF; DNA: TGTGCCAGTAGTTTCCCGACTAGCGGGGGCCCGTGGGGGGAGCTGTTTTTT
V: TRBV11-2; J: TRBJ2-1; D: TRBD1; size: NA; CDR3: CASSPPPQGNEQFF; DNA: TGTGCCAGCAGCCCCCCCCCACAGGGGAATGAGCAGTTCTTC
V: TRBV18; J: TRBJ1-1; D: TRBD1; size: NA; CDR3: CASSPRQGRDTEAFF; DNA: TGTGCCAGCTCACCCCGACAGGGACGGGACACTGAAGCTTTCTTT
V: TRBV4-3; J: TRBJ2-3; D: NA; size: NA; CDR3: CASSPWTGSTDTQYF; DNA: TGCGCCAGCAGCCCCTGGACGGGAAGCACAGATACGCAGTATTTT
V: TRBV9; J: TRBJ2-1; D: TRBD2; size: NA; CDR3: CASSASIAGDDNEQFF; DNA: TGTGCCAGCAGCGCCTCAATAGCGGGAGATGACAATGAGCAGTTCTTC
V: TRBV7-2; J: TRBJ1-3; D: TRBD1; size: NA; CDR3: CASSPRGQGTSGNTIYF; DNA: TGTGCCAGCAGCCCCCGCGGACAGGGGACCTCTGGAAACACCATATATTTT
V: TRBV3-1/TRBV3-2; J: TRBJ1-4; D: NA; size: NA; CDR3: CASSQDYPITGSTNEKLFF; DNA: TGTGCCAGCAGCCAAGATTACCCAATTACAGGCTCAACTAATGAAAAACTGTTTTTT
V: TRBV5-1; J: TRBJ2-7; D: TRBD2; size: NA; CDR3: CASSLGGLAGAYEQYF; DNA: TGCGCCAGCAGCTTGGGGGGACTAGCGGGAGCCTACGAGCAGTACTTC
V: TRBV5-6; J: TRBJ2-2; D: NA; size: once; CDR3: CASSLPGHDTGELFF; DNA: TGTGCCAGCAGCTTGCCAGGGCATGACACCGGGGAGCTGTTTTTT
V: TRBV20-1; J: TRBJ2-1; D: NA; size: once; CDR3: CSSPGYNEQFF; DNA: TGCAGCTCGCCGGGTTACAATGAGCAGTTCTTC
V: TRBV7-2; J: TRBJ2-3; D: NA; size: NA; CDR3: CASSFYIDTQYF; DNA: TGTGCCAGCAGCTTTTACATAGATACGCAGTATTTT
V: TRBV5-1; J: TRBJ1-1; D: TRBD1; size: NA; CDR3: CASSLGTGWTEAFF; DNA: TGCGCCAGCAGCTTGGGGACAGGTTGGACTGAAGCTTTCTTT
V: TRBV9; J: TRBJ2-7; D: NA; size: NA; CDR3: CASTRGEWDEQYF; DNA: TGTGCCAGCACCCGAGGAGAATGGGACGAGCAGTACTTC
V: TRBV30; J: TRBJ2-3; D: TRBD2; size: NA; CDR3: CAWRLAGESTQYF; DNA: TGTGCCTGGAGACTAGCGGGAGAGTCGACGCAGTATTTT
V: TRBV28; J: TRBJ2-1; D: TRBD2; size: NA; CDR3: CATGLADEQFF; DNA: TGTGCAACGGGACTAGCTGATGAGCAGTTCTTC